A single sample gave rise to the 4 T cell receptor beta chains below, sequenced in a study of cytomegalovirus exposure and HLA in healthy donors. Use of 60 Vbeta and 13 Jbeta primers characterized the PCR. The repertoire was sequenced with immunoSEQ multiplex PCR; TCRdb's copy has only in-frame clones and lacks some. The table includes 150,000 to 200,000 clones, roughly 77% detected once. Source material: PBMCs. Receptors originate from a man aged 18-30 years in good health and CMV-seropositive.

The gene calls are TRBV30 and TRBJ2-3; a weak D match, TRBD1 (5 bases). Germline CDR1 and CDR2: GTSNPN and SVGIG (reference sequence). The V gene lost 3 bases and the J gene lost 0 bases, with 19 bases spanning the gap. This CDR3 spans 17 amino acids. This chain's CDR3 is CAWRPRLGPGSTDTQYF. The CDR3 DNA reads as TGTGCCTGGAGGCCACGGCTGGGGCCCGGGAGCACAGATACGCAGTATTTT.

J is TRBJ2-3 and V is TRBV18; maybe TRBD2 (5 bases). Per germline, CDR1 KGHSH and CDR2 LQKENI. The CDR3 totals 14 residues. V lost 4 bases and J lost 1, with 9 bases in between. This chain's CDR3 is CASSLTSRTDTQYF. The CDR3 nucleotides read TGTGCCAGCTCACTCACTAGTCGCACAGATACGCAGTATTTT.

The genes are TRBV7-9 and TRBJ1-6; D is uncertain. Germline V gene sequence: CDR1 SEHNR, CDR2 FQNEAQ (reference sequence). The CDR3 covers 12 residues. The ends were cut back, 5 bases at V and 10 bases at J, with 9 bases in the middle. The chain's CDR3 is CASSAAGSPLHF. The CDR3 DNA reads as TGTGCCAGCAGCGCCGCCGGGTCACCCCTCCACTTT. The full variable domain, with the rest looked up from reference TRBV7-9 and TRBJ1-6, is DTGVSQNPRHKITKRGQNVTFRCDPISEHNRLYWYRQTLGQGPEFLTYFQNEAQLEKSRLLSDRFSAERPKGSFSTLEIQRTEQGDSAMYLCASSAAGSPLHFGNGTRLTVT.

This clone was counted a single time. The rearrangement uses TRBV25-1 and TRBJ2-1; 9 bases are a match to TRBD1. The CDR3 contains 15 residues. Germline V gene data show CDR1 as MGHDK and CDR2 as SYGVNS. Germline trimming cut 4 bases from V and 3 bases from J; bases unmatched to any gene: 4. CDR3 sequence reads: CASSGRDRDYNEQFF. Written as DNA, the CDR3 is TGTGCCAGCAGTGGCCGGGACAGGGACTACAATGAGCAGTTCTTC.